The 24 T cell receptor beta chains given below trace back to one sample, sequenced in a study of cytomegalovirus exposure and HLA in healthy donors. Both 60 Vbeta primers and 13 Jbeta primers went into the PCR. Libraries were prepared by immunoSEQ multiplex PCR; TCRdb keeps only in-frame clonotypes and omits some of them. The sample data list about 120,000 clones. The sequenced sample consisted of PBMCs. All receptors derive from a man aged 35-49 years in good health and CMV-seropositive.

As for this clone: Relative to the germline gene, one junction end is altered; a read error may explain this. The chain carries TRBV11-3 and TRBJ1-3; TRBD1 matches 8 bases. Germline-derived CDR1 and CDR2 are SGHNT and YENEEA. The CDR3 consists of 15 residues. The CDR3 nucleotides read TGTGCCAGCCACGGACAGGGCCGCTCTGGAAACGCCATATATTTT. This gives the protein CASHGQGRSGNAIYF. Filled out from reference TRBV11-3 and TRBJ1-3, the complete variable domain reads EAGVVQSPRYKIIEKKQPVAFWCNPISGHNTLYWYLQNLGQGPELLIRYENEEAVDDSQLPKDRFSAERLKGVDSTLKIQPAELGDSAVYLCASHGQGRSGNAIYFGEGSWLTVV.

The chain joins TRBV7-9 to TRBJ2-1, with D maybe TRBD2 (6 bases). Germline assignment: CDR1 SEHNR and CDR2 FQNEAQ (reference sequence). V lost 3 bases to trimming and J lost 14 bases, with 23 bases between them. The CDR3 is 15 amino acids. CDR3 nucleotides: TGTGCCAGCAGCTTGGACCTACTAGCTTCCCCTGCTGAGTTCTTC. Translated, it gives CASSLDLLASPAEFF.

The chain recombines TRBV7-2 with TRBJ1-2; unclear D gene. The V gene's germline CDR1 is SGHTA and CDR2 FQGNSA. Between the trimmed V and J ends, which lost 3 bases and 2 bases, there was a span of 13 bases. The CDR3 sequence is 15 residues long. CDR3 protein: CASSFLSSGNYGYTF. The CDR3 DNA reads as TGTGCCAGCAGCTTTTTGTCCAGCGGAAACTATGGCTACACCTTC.

J is TRBJ2-7 and V is TRBV5-4, with TRBD1 matching over 7 bases. Trimming at V came to 3 bases and at J to 5 bases, leaving 5 bases not matched to a gene. Per germline, CDR1 SGHNT and CDR2 YYREEE (reference sequence). There are 13 residues in the CDR3. The CDR3 region is CASSSPDRDEQYF. CDR3 DNA: TGTGCCAGCAGCTCGCCAGACAGGGACGAGCAGTACTTC.

The chain recombines TRBV10-1 with TRBJ1-3; the D gene is possibly TRBD1 (6 bases). The CDR3 consists of 14 residues. The germline V gene encodes CDR1 WNHNN and CDR2 SYGVQD (reference sequence). Trimming left V 4 bases short and J 0 bases short, with 7 bases between. CDR3 sequence reads: CASSARGSGNTIYF. Here the CDR3 DNA reads TGCGCCAGCAGTGCCAGGGGCTCTGGAAACACCATATATTTT.

This chain connects TRBV12-2 to TRBJ2-7; the table's D gene call, TRBD1, was not cross checked with the DNA. TRBV12-2 is deemed a pseudogene. This CDR3 contains 16 residues. The CDR3 coding sequence is TGTGCAAGTCGCTTTACCCCGGGACAGGCCCTTTCGGAGCAGTACTTC. Translated, it gives CASRFTPGQALSEQYF.

The chain is built from TRBV9 and TRBJ1-4; the match to TRBD1 covers 7 bases. Germline CDR1 and CDR2: SGDLS and YYNGEE. V lost 0 bases, J lost 2 bases, and 1 base stayed unmatched. CDR3 length: 15 residues. The CDR3 spells CASSVEGATNEKLFF. CDR3 sequence (DNA): TGTGCCAGCAGCGTAGAGGGGGCCACTAATGAAAAACTGTTTTTT.

The chain carries TRBV30 and TRBJ2-7, with D perhaps TRBD1 (5 bases). The CDR3 has 16 residues. V was clipped by 0 bases and J by 3 bases, with 18 bases between them. CDR1 and CDR2 (germline): GTSNPN, SVGIG (reference sequence). The CDR3 sequence is CAWSVRQTSYLYEQYF. For the CDR3, the DNA is TGTGCCTGGAGTGTACGACAGACCTCGTACCTCTACGAGCAGTACTTC. Supplemented by reference TRBV30 and TRBJ2-7, the full variable domain reads SQTIHQWPATLVQPVGSPLSLECTVEGTSNPNLYWYRQAAGRGLQLLFYSVGIGQISSEVPQNLSASRPQDRQFILSSKKLLLSDSGFYLCAWSVRQTSYLYEQYFGPGTRLTVT.

The chain combines TRBV19 with TRBJ2-1; 12 nucleotides align to TRBD2. V was clipped by 8 bases and J by 8 bases; unmatched bases: 10. The CDR3 sequence is 15 residues long. The germline V gene has CDR1 LNHDA and CDR2 SQIVND (reference sequence). CDR3 amino acids: CASLRTSGNKDEQFF. In nucleotides, the CDR3 is TGTGCCAGTTTACGGACTAGCGGGAACAAGGATGAGCAGTTCTTC.

The V gene is TRBV15, the J gene TRBJ2-7, with 9 bases lining up with TRBD1. Looked up from germline, CDR1 is LNHNV and CDR2 is YYDKDF (reference sequence). J was trimmed by 2 bases and V by 0 bases; bases with no gene match: 2. The CDR3 runs 15 residues. The CDR3, as DNA: TGTGCCACCAGCAGAGACCGACAGGGGGCCTACGAGCAGTACTTC. It yields the protein CATSRDRQGAYEQYF.

The V gene is TRBV7-9, the J gene TRBJ2-2; D might be TRBD2 (5 bases). The CDR3 consists of 16 residues. V shed 4 bases and J shed 6 bases, with 18 bases lying between them. The germline gives CDR1 SEHNR, CDR2 FQNEAQ (reference sequence). The CDR3 DNA reads as TGTGCCAGCAGCTCGTCCCGGGATGTTAGGCCCGGGGAGCTGTTTTTT. Encoded protein: CASSSSRDVRPGELFF. Variable domain in full (rest from reference TRBV7-9 and TRBJ2-2): DTGVSQNPRHKITKRGQNVTFRCDPISEHNRLYWYRQTLGQGPEFLTYFQNEAQLEKSRLLSDRFSAERPKGSFSTLEIQRTEQGDSAMYLCASSSSRDVRPGELFFGEGSRLTVL.

The CDR3 is CASKRDRDGYTF. DNA for the CDR3: TGTGCCAGCAAGAGGGACAGGGATGGCTACACCTTC. The chain employs TRBV6-1 and TRBJ1-2, with 9 nucleotides matching TRBD1. Germline assignment: CDR1 MNHNS and CDR2 SASEGT. V shed 7 bases and J 6 bases; nucleotides not matched to a gene: 3. This CDR3 is built from 12 residues.

This chain joins TRBV18 and TRBJ2-1, with 9 bases fitting TRBD2. The length of the CDR3 is 18 residues. Trimming at V came to 4 bases and at J to 8 bases, leaving 18 bases not matched to a gene. CDR1 KGHSH and CDR2 LQKENI come from the germline V gene. The CDR3 nucleotides are TGTGCCAGCTCACTGACAGTCATGGGTCTAGCGGGAAGGGATGAGCAGTTCTTC. It is translated as CASSLTVMGLAGRDEQFF.

V gene TRBV11-2 combines with J gene TRBJ1-2, with D possibly matching TRBD1 (5 bases). This CDR3 is built from 13 residues. Between the trimmed V and J ends, which lost 3 bases and 6 bases, there was a span of 11 bases. CDR1 SGHAT and CDR2 FQNNGV come from the germline V gene. The CDR3 coding sequence is TGTGCCAGCAGCTTGGAGGGGCTCGATGGCTACACCTTC. Translating gives CASSLEGLDGYTF.

The rearrangement links TRBV5-1 to TRBJ2-3; 8 nucleotides match TRBD2. The junction had 5 bases not matched to a gene; V was cut back by 2 bases and J by 3 bases. The length of the CDR3 is 15 residues. CDR1 is SGHRS and CDR2 is YFSETQ in the germline V gene. CDR3 sequence: CASSFRTSKTDTQYF. CDR3 sequence (DNA): TGCGCCAGCAGCTTCAGGACTAGCAAAACAGATACGCAGTATTTT.

Comments on this clone: Other DNA sequences in the sample encode the same CDR3. The rearrangement links TRBV28 to TRBJ2-7; D might be TRBD2 (5 bases). Trimming took off 4 bases at V and 7 bases at J, with 17 bases between the two ends. The CDR3 extends over 14 amino acids. Germline assignment: CDR1 MDHEN and CDR2 SYDVKM. The CDR3 loop is CASSSELVLVEQYF. DNA for the CDR3: TGTGCCAGCAGTTCCGAACTAGTCTTGGTAGAGCAGTACTTC.

The gene calls are TRBV5-5 and TRBJ1-1; D perhaps matches TRBD1 (6 bases). The CDR3 length is 15 residues. Germline V gene lookup returns CDR1 SGHKS and CDR2 YYEKEE (reference sequence). V lost 0 bases and J 6 bases, leaving 15 bases between the germline ends. The CDR3 DNA reads as TGTGCCAGCAGCTTGGTTCTTGCACAGGGCGCTGAAGCTTTCTTT. Encoded protein: CASSLVLAQGAEAFF.

The chain links TRBV9 to TRBJ2-3; TRBD2 is a possible D gene (5 bases). With 3 bases removed from V and 3 bases from J, the gap between germline ends came to 8 bases. CDR1 and CDR2 from the germline V gene are SGDLS and YYNGEE. This CDR3 region has 13 residues. DNA of the CDR3: TGTGCCAGCAGCGCCGGAGGTACAGATACGCAGTATTTT. Its translation: CASSAGGTDTQYF. Full variable domain (remainder filled in from reference TRBV9 and TRBJ2-3): DSGVTQTPKHLITATGQRVTLRCSPRSGDLSVYWYQQSLDQGLQFLIQYYNGEERAKGNILERFSAQQFPDLHSELNLSSLELGDSALYFCASSAGGTDTQYFGPGTRLTVL.

The V and J genes are TRBV5-6 and TRBJ2-2; D might be TRBD1 (5 bases). The CDR3 is 16 residues long. The germline gives CDR1 SGHDT, CDR2 YYEEEE. Trimming removed 0 bases from V and 0 bases from J, with 9 bases in between. The DNA of the CDR3 is TGTGCCAGCAGCTTGGTAGGGGCTACGAACACCGGGGAGCTGTTTTTT. Residues: CASSLVGATNTGELFF.

The chain links TRBV11-2 to TRBJ2-7, with D possibly matching TRBD2 (6 bases). V was shortened by 6 bases and J by 2 bases, with 17 bases between the two germline ends. Per germline, CDR1 SGHAT and CDR2 FQNNGV. The CDR3 runs to 15 residues. Here the CDR3 DNA reads TGTGCCAGCAGTATTGTCCGGGAGAAACCCTACGAGCAGTACTTC. Its protein product is CASSIVREKPYEQYF.

The chain employs TRBV10-3 and TRBJ2-7, with 10 positions matching TRBD2. CDR3 length: 16 amino acids. V dropped 0 bases and J dropped 1; count of bases not matched to a gene: 3. Germline V gene lookup returns CDR1 ENHRY and CDR2 SYGVKD. Here the CDR3 reads CAISESSGRGSYEQYF. DNA for the CDR3: TGTGCCATCAGTGAGTCGAGCGGGAGGGGGTCCTACGAGCAGTACTTC.

The chain joins TRBV11-2 to TRBJ2-5, with a tentative D call TRBD2 (5 bases). CDR1 and CDR2 from the germline V gene are SGHAT and FQNNGV. V shed 6 bases and J shed 5 bases, with 19 bases lying between them. This CDR3 has 15 amino acids. The CDR3 protein is CASSSTGFQQETQYF. Written as DNA, the CDR3 is TGTGCCAGCAGTTCGACGGGGTTCCAGCAGGAGACCCAGTACTTC.

The chain carries TRBV28 and TRBJ1-5; 8 bases fit TRBD1. Germline V lookup: CDR1 MDHEN, CDR2 SYDVKM. The length of the CDR3 is 18 residues. The junction had 17 bases not matched to a gene; V was cut back by 10 bases and J by 0 bases. The CDR3 nucleotides are TGTGCCACAATTCCCGGGACAGGAGGTGTCTATAGCAATCAGCCCCAGCATTTT. It encodes CATIPGTGGVYSNQPQHF. Drawing the rest from reference TRBV28 and TRBJ1-5, the complete variable domain is DVKVTQSSRYLVKRTGEKVFLECVQDMDHENMFWYRQDPGLGLRLIYFSYDVKMKEKGDIPEGYSVSREKKERFSLILESASTNQTSMYLCATIPGTGGVYSNQPQHFGDGTRLSIL.

CDR3 sequence: CASSSLTAQAYEQYF. In DNA, the CDR3 is TGTGCCAGCAGTTCCCTGACAGCCCAAGCCTACGAGCAGTACTTC. The V and J genes are TRBV6-1 and TRBJ2-7; D is possibly TRBD1 (5 bases). CDR1 is MNHNS, CDR2 SASEGT, per germline. The CDR3 spans 15 residues. Trimming shortened V by 5 bases and J by 2 bases, and 16 bases separated the two germline ends.